The sequence of this TCR beta chain was determined in a study of T cell clonotyping in hematopoietic cell transplantation. The CDR3 is 14 residues long. Germline CDR1 SGHRS, CDR2 YFSETQ. Trimming removed 4 bases from V and 2 bases from J; junction bases left unmatched: 3. On this clone: What it binds is unknown.

Findings and caveats of the study: After transplant, recipient diversity fell while pathologically expanded clonotypes grew through day 180.

Profiling relied on immunoSEQ multiplex PCR, and the TCRdb table lists in-frame clones only, not all of them. Of roughly 13,000 clones in the sample, around 94% were seen once. The receptor comes from a male patient aged 60 to 75 who had an allogeneic stem cell transplant from an unrelated donor, so the T cells may come from the graft donor. Some clones in this sample may be carry-over from other donors' samples. The rearrangement uses TRBV5-1 and TRBJ2-7, with 10 bases matching TRBD1. This material consisted of PBMCs, taken 30 days after allogeneic stem cell transplant. CDR3 sequence (DNA): TGCGCCAGCAGCCCCGGACAGGGGGCCTACGAGCAGTACTTC. This translates into CASSPGQGAYEQYF.